Each of the 14 T cell receptor beta chains below was sequenced from the same sample in a study of siplizumab effects on memory and regulatory T cells. Coculturing of the mixed lymphocyte reaction cells was performed at 37°C for less than 7 days. Generated by immunoSEQ multiplex PCR, the TCRdb table keeps only in-frame clones and is missing some. The table has around 15,000 clones, over 40% seen once. What these receptors recognize is not known. Sequencing was done on a sample of CFSE-low (dividing) CD4+ T cells sorted from an allogeneic mixed lymphocyte reaction. The receptor set was obtained from a human donor in good health; the cells came from an allogeneic mixed lymphocyte reaction. Some clones in this sample may be carry-over from other donors' samples.

The chain combines TRBV28 with TRBJ1-6; maybe TRBD1 (5 bases). V was pared by 6 bases and J by 7 bases, with 13 bases between. Germline lookup yields CDR1 MDHEN and CDR2 SYDVKM. This CDR3 contains 14 residues. The CDR3 DNA is TGTGCCAGCAGAGTAGGCAGGGTCAATTCACCCCTCCACTTT. Amino acid sequence: CASRVGRVNSPLHF. The entire variable domain, with the rest obtained from reference TRBV28 and TRBJ1-6, is as follows: DVKVTQSSRYLVKRTGEKVFLECVQDMDHENMFWYRQDPGLGLRLIYFSYDVKMKEKGDIPEGYSVSREKKERFSLILESASTNQTSMYLCASRVGRVNSPLHFGNGTRLTVT.

This chain uses TRBV19 with TRBJ1-2; D possibly corresponds to TRBD1 (5 bases). Trimming cost V 5 bases and J 3 bases, with 13 bases left between them. Looked up from germline, CDR1 is LNHDA and CDR2 is SQIVND (reference sequence). The CDR3 spans 14 residues. The CDR3 spells CASSGTGGYYGYTF. CDR3 nucleotide sequence: TGTGCCAGTAGTGGCACGGGGGGATACTATGGCTACACCTTC.

This sequence joins TRBV19 and TRBJ2-1; 14 bases agree with TRBD2. This CDR3 is built from 14 residues. The V gene's germline CDR1 is LNHDA and CDR2 SQIVND (reference sequence). V trimming: 5 bases; J trimming: 9 bases; junction bases outside the gene matches: 3. CDR3 in amino acids: CASSGGLAGAEQFF. CDR3 bases: TGTGCCAGTAGTGGGGGACTAGCGGGAGCTGAGCAGTTCTTC.

This clone came up a few times. V and J are TRBV19 and TRBJ2-3; 8 bases map to TRBD1. The CDR3 consists of 15 residues. Trimming took 5 bases from V and 0 from J; bases not matched to a gene: 4. The germline V gene has CDR1 LNHDA and CDR2 SQIVND (reference sequence). The DNA for the CDR3 is TGTGCCAGTAGTTTCCGGACAGGGAGCACAGATACGCAGTATTTT. Residues: CASSFRTGSTDTQYF.

The chain couples TRBV28 to TRBJ1-2; 7 nucleotides line up with TRBD1. The CDR3 has 15 amino acids. Germline V gene sequence: CDR1 MDHEN, CDR2 SYDVKM. J was trimmed by 4 bases and V by 5 bases; bases with no gene match: 10. The CDR3 loop reads CASSPNRGAGYGYTF. CDR3 nucleotide sequence: TGTGCCAGCAGTCCTAACAGGGGAGCGGGCTATGGCTACACCTTC.

V gene TRBV5-1 combines with J gene TRBJ1-5; D gene ambiguous. Germline assignment: CDR1 SGHRS and CDR2 YFSETQ. CDR3 size: 15 residues. Between the trimmed V and J ends, which lost 1 base and 3 bases, there was a span of 11 bases. The CDR3 loop reads CASSLSGYPNQPQHF. The CDR3 DNA reads as TGCGCCAGCAGCTTGTCGGGGTATCCCAATCAGCCCCAGCATTTT.

The chain carries TRBV6-5 and TRBJ1-2; possibly TRBD1 for D (6 bases). The CDR3 length is 15 residues. Germline assignment: CDR1 MNHEY and CDR2 SVGAGI. Trimming took 6 bases from V and 2 from J, leaving 16 bases between them. CDR3 nucleotides: TGTGCCAGCAGACCCGGGGGGGGGCGGAACTATGGCTACACCTTC. Protein: CASRPGGGRNYGYTF.

The gene calls are TRBV6-5 and TRBJ2-5; D ambiguous. The CDR3 sequence is 12 residues long. Germline V lookup: CDR1 MNHEY, CDR2 SVGAGI. Trimming pared 3 bases from V and 1 base from J, leaving 3 bases between. Written as DNA, the CDR3 is TGTGCCAGCAGTTATACCCAAGAGACCCAGTACTTC. The encoded protein is CASSYTQETQYF.

V and J are TRBV27 and TRBJ1-1, with unresolved D. Germline loops: CDR1 MNHEY, CDR2 SMNVEV (reference sequence). V gave up 5 bases and J gave up 8 bases, with 6 bases separating them. This CDR3 is built from 10 residues. The DNA for the CDR3 is TGTGCCAGCAGTACCCAAGAAGCTTTCTTT. Residues: CASSTQEAFF.

The rearrangement joins TRBV7-8 to TRBJ2-7; 9 bases map to TRBD2. Germline V lookup: CDR1 SGHVS, CDR2 FQNEAQ. The trim removed 3 bases at V and 0 bases at J, leaving 9 bases unmatched. The CDR3 consists of 17 residues. Written as DNA, the CDR3 is TGTGCCAGCAGCTTCCGCGGGGCGGGAGGGCACTCCTACGAGCAGTACTTC. It is translated as CASSFRGAGGHSYEQYF.

The genes are TRBV18 and TRBJ2-3, with D maybe TRBD2 (5 bases). Germline assignment: CDR1 KGHSH and CDR2 LQKENI. The V gene lost 3 bases and the J gene lost 2 bases, with 9 bases spanning the gap. The length of the CDR3 is 14 residues. CDR3 sequence reads: CASSPTGSTDTQYF. For the CDR3, the DNA is TGTGCCAGCTCACCCACGGGATCCACAGATACGCAGTATTTT.

The chain is built from TRBV7-9 and TRBJ1-2; TRBD1 matches at 11 bases. Germline assignment: CDR1 SEHNR and CDR2 FQNEAQ (reference sequence). V lost 2 bases, J lost 1 base, and 6 bases stayed unmatched. CDR3 length: 17 residues. CDR3: CASSLRGQGAFNYGYTF. The CDR3 DNA sequence: TGTGCCAGCAGCTTAAGAGGACAGGGGGCTTTTAACTATGGCTACACCTTC.

This clone was seen a few times. The chain is built from TRBV28 and TRBJ1-6, with D perhaps TRBD1 (5 bases). Trimming removed 8 bases from V and 10 bases from J, with 15 bases in between. The germline gives CDR1 MDHEN, CDR2 SYDVKM. The CDR3 runs 13 residues. The CDR3 bases are TGTGCCAGCCATGATTCAGGGTCGTCACCCCTCCACTTT. Its translation: CASHDSGSSPLHF.

The chain joins TRBV5-1 to TRBJ2-7, with D possibly being TRBD1 (5 bases). Trimming stripped 0 bases from V and 5 bases from J, with 21 bases between. Per germline, CDR1 SGHRS and CDR2 YFSETQ. The CDR3 has 17 amino acids. CDR3 amino acids: CASSLVPVKGFSDEQYF. CDR3 DNA sequence: TGCGCCAGCAGCTTGGTTCCGGTTAAGGGGTTCAGCGACGAGCAGTACTTC.